This is a list of T cell receptor beta chains from one sample in a study of CD8 T cells in ankylosing spondylitis. TCRdb re-analysed the 5' RACE reads in MiXCR, keeping a single row per CDR3 protein. The sample holds some 250,000 distinct CDR3 sequences, approximately 24% seen once. The sample consisted of blood, either unsorted or a sorted T cell fraction (not recorded which). Every receptor here comes from a male donor with ankylosing spondylitis or in good health (not recorded which). The CDR3 runs from the conserved cysteine through the conserved F or W. D genes are given only for firm matches. Expanded clones get a size class; other rows say once, few or many, or leave the size out.

>TRBV20-1|.|13|TRBJ2-5|few
TGCAGTGCTTTCACCAGGGGCCAAGAGACCCAGTACTTC
CSAFTRGQETQYF
>TRBV5-1|.|14|TRBJ2-3|many
TGCGCCAGCAGCTTGGGGGGACAAACAGATACGCAGTATTTT
CASSLGGQTDTQYF
>TRBV27|.|13|TRBJ2-5|many
TGTGCCAGCAGTTTGATGGATAGAGAGACCCAGTACTTC
CASSLMDRETQYF
>TRBV11-2|.|17|TRBJ1-5|many
TGTGCCAGCAGCTTAGGAGTAGGGGAATTCGGACATCAGCCCCAGCATTTT
CASSLGVGEFGHQPQHF
>TRBV20-1|.|15|TRBJ2-3|.
TGCAGTGCTAGCGGGAAGGGGGGGAGCACAGATACGCAGTATTTT
CSASGKGGSTDTQYF
>TRBV4-1|.|15|TRBJ1-1|.
TGCGCCAGCCGCCATCCGGGACGAACGATCGGGGTAGCTTTCTTT
CASRHPGRTIGVAFF
>TRBV20-1|.|15|TRBJ2-7|.
TGCAGTGCTAGAGATCAGACAGCTTTATCCTACGAGCAGTACTTC
CSARDQTALSYEQYF
>TRBV29-1|.|14|TRBJ1-2|.
TGCAGCGTTGATAATCCCCTAGAAAAAGTCGGCTACACCTTC
CSVDNPLEKVGYTF
>TRBV29-1|.|12|TRBJ1-4|many
TGCAGCGTTGAGAGGCAGGGAGAAAAACTGTTTTTT
CSVERQGEKLFF
>TRBV28|TRBD2|15|TRBJ2-5|once
TGTGCCAGCAGTTTATCTAGCGGGGGGTCTGAGACCCAGTACTTC
CASSLSSGGSETQYF
>TRBV20-1|.|14|TRBJ2-7|few
TGCAGTGCTAGTACTAGCTCTTGGCCCTACGAGCAGTACTTC
CSASTSSWPYEQYF
>TRBV20-1|TRBD1|15|TRBJ2-5|.
TGCAGTGCTTCTCCGGGGACAGGGGACCAAGAGACCCAGTACTTC
CSASPGTGDQETQYF
>TRBV6-5|.|16|TRBJ1-1|.
TGTGCCAGCAGTTACTCCCGAGCGGGATTGAACACTGAAGCTTTCTTT
CASSYSRAGLNTEAFF
>TRBV6-5|.|13|TRBJ1-5|few
TGTGCCAGCAGTTACACGTTAGATCAGCCCCAGCATTTT
CASSYTLDQPQHF
>TRBV20-1|.|13|TRBJ2-3|.
TGCAGTGCTAGCAGGGGGGACTCAGATACGCAGTATTTT
CSASRGDSDTQYF
>TRBV2|TRBD1|13|TRBJ1-2|many
TGTGCCAGCAGTGTTGCAGGGGGCTATGGCTACACCTTC
CASSVAGGYGYTF
>TRBV11-2|.|13|TRBJ2-3|few
TGTGCCAGCAGCGCCAGCCTTAAGGATACGCAGTATTTT
CASSASLKDTQYF
>TRBV20-1|TRBD1|16|TRBJ1-2|many
TGCAGTGCTAGCCGGGACAGGGACCGAGCTAACTATGGCTACACCTTC
CSASRDRDRANYGYTF
>TRBV20-1|.|12|TRBJ1-6|few
TGCAGTGGCAGGGGCTATAATTCACCCCTCCACTTT
CSGRGYNSPLHF
>TRBV3-1|.|14|TRBJ2-7|many
TGTGCCAGCAGCCAAGAGGGTCTCTCCTACGAGCAGTACTTC
CASSQEGLSYEQYF
>TRBV29-1|.|11|TRBJ2-7|many
TGCAGCGTTGTTGGGGGCTACGAGCAGTACTTC
CSVVGGYEQYF
>TRBV4-1|.|13|TRBJ2-7|many
TGCGCCAGCAGCCACCCGTCCATCTCCGAGCAGTACTTC
CASSHPSISEQYF
>TRBV12-3/TRBV12-4|TRBD1|14|TRBJ1-4|many
TGTGCCAGCAGTTCCGACAGGGGAAGGGAAAAACTGTTTTTT
CASSSDRGREKLFF
>TRBV29-1|.|13|TRBJ1-1|few
TGCAGCGTTGTTAAGAACATGAACACTGAAGCTTTCTTT
CSVVKNMNTEAFF
>TRBV10-3|.|14|TRBJ2-1|.
TGTGCCATCAGCAATCCATCCCCCTACAATGAGCAGTTCTTC
CAISNPSPYNEQFF
>TRBV20-1|.|12|TRBJ2-2|many
TGCAGTGCTAGCGGGGAGACCGGGGAGCTGTTTTTT
CSASGETGELFF
>TRBV29-1|.|11|TRBJ2-7|.
TGCAGCGTGGGGGACTTCGGGGAGCAGTACTTC
CSVGDFGEQYF
>TRBV30|.|13|TRBJ1-6|.
TGTGCCTGGAGTGTAGGGTCCGATTCACCCCTCCACTTT
CAWSVGSDSPLHF
>TRBV29-1|.|15|TRBJ2-3|many
TGCAGCGTTAAACCCGGGCCCAGGCCCCCAGATACGCAGTATTTT
CSVKPGPRPPDTQYF
>TRBV5-1|.|14|TRBJ2-2|many
TGCGCCAGCGCGACGGGGCAGGACACCGGGGAGCTGTTTTTT
CASATGQDTGELFF
>TRBV20-1|.|15|TRBJ2-7|many
TGCAGTGCTAGAGATTCCAGCGGAGTCTCCTACGAGCAGTACTTC
CSARDSSGVSYEQYF
>TRBV20-1|TRBD2|14|TRBJ2-1|.
TGCAGTGCTCGGGGGGGGGCCGCCTACAATGAGCAGTTCTTC
CSARGGAAYNEQFF
>TRBV20-1|TRBD1|14|TRBJ2-1|many
TGCAGTGCTAGTTTTCGGGACAGGGCCCATGAGCAGTTCTTC
CSASFRDRAHEQFF
>TRBV12-3/TRBV12-4|.|16|TRBJ1-1|many
TGTGCCAGCAGTTTAGGGCAGGGAAGGGTGAACACTGAAGCTTTCTTT
CASSLGQGRVNTEAFF
>TRBV4-2|TRBD1|17|TRBJ2-3|many
TGTGCCAGCAGCCAAGATCTACCCAGGGGGCAAGCAGATACGCAGTATTTT
CASSQDLPRGQADTQYF
>TRBV10-3|.|12|TRBJ2-1|few
TGTGCCACCAGGACGGCAAACAATGAGCAGTTCTTC
CATRTANNEQFF
>TRBV20-1|.|15|TRBJ1-4|.
TGCAGTGCTAGAGATCTTGGGGGGCAGAATGAAAAACTGTTTTTT
CSARDLGGQNEKLFF
>TRBV20-1|.|15|TRBJ2-7|few
TGCAGTGCCCCCAGGGAAGGGGCGTTCGCCTACGAGCAGTACTTC
CSAPREGAFAYEQYF
>TRBV5-1|TRBD1|13|TRBJ1-2|many
TGCGCCAGCAGCTTGGGACAGGGGAATGGCTACACCTTC
CASSLGQGNGYTF
>TRBV5-1|.|12|TRBJ1-3|many
TGCGCCAGCAGCTTGGAGGGAAACACCACATATTTT
CASSLEGNTTYF
>TRBV12-3/TRBV12-4|TRBD2|15|TRBJ2-5|many
TGTGCCAGCAGTCCCCGGGGACTAGCACAAGAGACCCAGTACTTC
CASSPRGLAQETQYF
>TRBV6-1|.|13|TRBJ2-2|.
TGTGCCAGCATGACAGAAAACACCGGGGAGCTGTTTTTT
CASMTENTGELFF
>TRBV29-1|TRBD2|17|TRBJ2-5|.
TGCAGCGTTGAAGAGGGAGGGCGGGGGGTAATCCAAGAGACCCAGTACTTC
CSVEEGGRGVIQETQYF
>TRBV3-1|TRBD2|16|TRBJ2-3|few
TGTGCCAGCAGCACCCTAGCGGGGCGTAACTCAGATACGCAGTATTTT
CASSTLAGRNSDTQYF
>TRBV28|.|17|TRBJ2-6|.
TGTGCCAGCAGTCCCGCTGGGGAGAGCTCTGGGGCCAACGTCCTGACTTTC
CASSPAGESSGANVLTF
>TRBV20-1|.|16|TRBJ2-1|.
TGCAGTGCTAGGTTTAAGACCGCTTTTTCCTACAATGAGCAGTTCTTC
CSARFKTAFSYNEQFF
>TRBV3-1|TRBD2|16|TRBJ2-4|few
TGTGCCAGCAGCCAAGATAATTCGGGGGGCAAAAACATTCAGTACTTC
CASSQDNSGGKNIQYF
>TRBV11-2|.|16|TRBJ2-3|.
TGTGCCAGCAGCTTAGGGACCGGGCCCCGTGGGGATACGCAGTATTTT
CASSLGTGPRGDTQYF
>TRBV3-1|.|14|TRBJ2-5|.
TGTGCCAGCAGCCAAGATGTGGATGGGAGGACCCAGTACTTC
CASSQDVDGRTQYF
>TRBV10-3|.|15|TRBJ1-2|.
TGTGCCACCATTGAGATGGGCCGGAAAGACTATGGCTACACCTTC
CATIEMGRKDYGYTF
>TRBV6-1|TRBD2|15|TRBJ2-7|once
TGTGCCAGCAGTGAGCATAGCGGGGGCTCCTACGAGCAGTACTTC
CASSEHSGGSYEQYF
>TRBV20-1|.|14|TRBJ2-7|.
TGCAGTGCTAGGTGGGCCTCGTCCTCTTACGAGCAGTACTTC
CSARWASSSYEQYF
>TRBV20-1|TRBD1|15|TRBJ2-1|many
TGCAGTGCCTCGATAGGGGGACAGGGATGGGGTGAGCAGTTCTTC
CSASIGGQGWGEQFF
>TRBV18|.|14|TRBJ2-4|few
TGTGCCAGCTCCCCCGGTTCGGTTGGGGACATTCAGTACTTC
CASSPGSVGDIQYF
>TRBV10-3|TRBD1|13|TRBJ2-3|few
TGTGCCATCCGGGACAGAATCACAGATACGCAGTATTTT
CAIRDRITDTQYF
>TRBV20-1|.|13|TRBJ1-1|many
TGCAGTGCTCCCGGGCAGGGCGACACTGAAGCTTTCTTT
CSAPGQGDTEAFF
>TRBV3-1|.|15|TRBJ2-6|.
TGTGCCAGCAGCCAAGACAGGGTTGGGGCCAACGTCCTGACTTTC
CASSQDRVGANVLTF
>TRBV3-1|TRBD1|15|TRBJ2-7|.
TGTGCCAGCAGCCAACGACAGGGCAGCCCGTACGAGCAGTACTTC
CASSQRQGSPYEQYF